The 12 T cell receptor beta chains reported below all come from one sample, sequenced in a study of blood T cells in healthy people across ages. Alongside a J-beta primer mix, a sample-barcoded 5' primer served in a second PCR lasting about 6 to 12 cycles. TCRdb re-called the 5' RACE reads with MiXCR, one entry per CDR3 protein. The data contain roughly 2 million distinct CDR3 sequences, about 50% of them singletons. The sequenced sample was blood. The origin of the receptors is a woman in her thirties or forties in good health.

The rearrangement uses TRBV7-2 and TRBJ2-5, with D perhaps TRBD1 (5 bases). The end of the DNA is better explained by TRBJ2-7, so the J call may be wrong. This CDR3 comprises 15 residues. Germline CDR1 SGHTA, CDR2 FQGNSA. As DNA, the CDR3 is TGTGCCAGCAGCCAGAAGGGCCAGGGTAACTACGAGCAGTACTTC. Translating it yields CASSQKGQGNYEQYF.

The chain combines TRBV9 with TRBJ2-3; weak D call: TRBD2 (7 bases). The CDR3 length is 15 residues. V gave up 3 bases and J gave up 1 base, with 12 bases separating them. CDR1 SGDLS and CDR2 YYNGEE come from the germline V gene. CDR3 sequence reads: CASSGVGGRTDTQYF. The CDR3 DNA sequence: TGTGCCAGCAGCGGAGTGGGGGGGCGCACAGATACGCAGTATTTT.

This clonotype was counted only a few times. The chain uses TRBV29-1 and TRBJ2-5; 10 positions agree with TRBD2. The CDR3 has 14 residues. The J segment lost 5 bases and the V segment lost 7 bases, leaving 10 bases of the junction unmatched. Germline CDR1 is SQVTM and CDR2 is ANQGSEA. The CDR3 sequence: CSAFSGGSGETQYF. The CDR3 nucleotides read TGCAGCGCTTTTAGCGGGGGGTCAGGGGAGACCCAGTACTTC.

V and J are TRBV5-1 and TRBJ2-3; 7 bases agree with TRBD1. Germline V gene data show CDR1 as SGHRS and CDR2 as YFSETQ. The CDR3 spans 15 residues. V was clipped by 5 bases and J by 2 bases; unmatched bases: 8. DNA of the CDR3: TGCGCCAGCAGTTTGACAGGGCCTGACACAGATACGCAGTATTTT. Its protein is CASSLTGPDTDTQYF.

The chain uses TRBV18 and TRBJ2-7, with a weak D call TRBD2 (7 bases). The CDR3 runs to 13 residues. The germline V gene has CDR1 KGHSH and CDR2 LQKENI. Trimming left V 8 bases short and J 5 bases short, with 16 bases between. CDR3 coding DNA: TGTGCCAGCAGTCCTGGGGGGGGCAACGAGCAGTACTTC. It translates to CASSPGGGNEQYF.

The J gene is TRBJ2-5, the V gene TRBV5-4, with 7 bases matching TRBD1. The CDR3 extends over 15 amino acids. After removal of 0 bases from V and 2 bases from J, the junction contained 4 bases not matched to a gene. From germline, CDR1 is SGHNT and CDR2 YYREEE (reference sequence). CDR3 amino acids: CASSLARQGQETQYF. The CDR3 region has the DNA TGTGCCAGCAGCTTGGCGAGACAGGGACAAGAGACCCAGTACTTC.

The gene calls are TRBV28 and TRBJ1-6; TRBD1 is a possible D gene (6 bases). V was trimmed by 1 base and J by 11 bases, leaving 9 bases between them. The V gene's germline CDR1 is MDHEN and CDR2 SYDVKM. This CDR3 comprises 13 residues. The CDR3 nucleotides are TGTGCCAGCAGTTTATTAGGGGGGACACCCCTCCACTTT. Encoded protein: CASSLLGGTPLHF.

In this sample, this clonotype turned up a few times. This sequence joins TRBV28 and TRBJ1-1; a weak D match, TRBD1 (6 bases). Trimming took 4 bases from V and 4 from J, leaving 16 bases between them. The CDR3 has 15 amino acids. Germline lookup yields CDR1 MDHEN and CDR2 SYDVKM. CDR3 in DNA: TGTGCCAGCAGTTCCCGCGACGGGGGGCTCACTGAAGCTTTCTTT. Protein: CASSSRDGGLTEAFF.

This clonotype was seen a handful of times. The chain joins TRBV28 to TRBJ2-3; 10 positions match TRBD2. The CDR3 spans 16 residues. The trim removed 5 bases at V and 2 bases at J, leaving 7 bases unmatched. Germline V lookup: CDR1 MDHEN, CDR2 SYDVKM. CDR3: CASSESGGAYTDTQYF. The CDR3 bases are TGTGCCAGCAGTGAAAGCGGGGGGGCGTACACAGATACGCAGTATTTT. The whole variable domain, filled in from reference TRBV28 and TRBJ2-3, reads DVKVTQSSRYLVKRTGEKVFLECVQDMDHENMFWYRQDPGLGLRLIYFSYDVKMKEKGDIPEGYSVSREKKERFSLILESASTNQTSMYLCASSESGGAYTDTQYFGPGTRLTVL.

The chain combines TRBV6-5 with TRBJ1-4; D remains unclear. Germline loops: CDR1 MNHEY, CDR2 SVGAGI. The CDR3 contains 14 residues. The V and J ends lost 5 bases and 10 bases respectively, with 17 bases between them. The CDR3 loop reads CASSQNAISGKLFF. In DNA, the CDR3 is TGTGCCAGCAGTCAAAATGCCATCAGTGGAAAACTGTTTTTT.

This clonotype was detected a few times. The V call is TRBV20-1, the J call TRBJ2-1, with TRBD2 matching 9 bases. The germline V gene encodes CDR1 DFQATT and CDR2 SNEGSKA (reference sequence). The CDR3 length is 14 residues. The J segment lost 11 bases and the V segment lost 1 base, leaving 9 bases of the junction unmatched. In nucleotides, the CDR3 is TGCAGTGCTAGAGTGGCTAGCGGGGATACCAAGCAGTTCTTC. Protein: CSARVASGDTKQFF.

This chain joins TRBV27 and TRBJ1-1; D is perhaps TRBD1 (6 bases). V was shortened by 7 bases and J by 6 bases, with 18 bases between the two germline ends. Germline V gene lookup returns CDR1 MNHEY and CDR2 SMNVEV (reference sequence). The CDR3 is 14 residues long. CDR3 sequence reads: CASTTGRGGSEAFF. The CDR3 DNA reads TGTGCCAGCACCACCGGCAGGGGAGGCTCTGAAGCTTTCTTT.